The 6 T cell receptor beta chains below were found in one sample sequenced in a study of lymphopenia after photon versus proton radiotherapy. Clones were sequenced by immunoSEQ multiplex PCR, and TCRdb holds only the in-frame ones, with some missing. The data show tens of thousands of clones, approximately 91% seen once. The source material was peripheral blood, sampled from a patient treated with photon-based radiotherapy. These receptors came from a woman in her 70s with pancreatic cancer.

The rearrangement uses TRBV18 and TRBJ2-2; 8 bases fit TRBD1. V was pared by 8 bases and J by 0 bases, with 5 bases of the junction left unmatched. The CDR3 runs to 15 residues. CDR1 is KGHSH, CDR2 LQKENI, per germline. CDR3 in amino acids: CASVGGQANTGELFF. CDR3 nucleotides: TGTGCCAGCGTTGGGGGACAGGCGAACACCGGGGAGCTGTTTTTT.

The chain links TRBV11-2 to TRBJ2-7, with TRBD1 as a possible D gene (6 bases). The V and J ends lost 5 bases and 6 bases respectively, with 11 bases between them. CDR3 length equals 12 residues. The germline V gene has CDR1 SGHAT and CDR2 FQNNGV. Here the CDR3 reads CASSPGHPEQYF. Here the CDR3 DNA reads TGTGCCAGCAGCCCGGGACACCCCGAGCAGTACTTC.

As concerns this clone: One end of the junction fails to match germline, which may point to a read error. V usage is TRBV7-9 and J usage is TRBJ2-2, with 10 bases lining up with TRBD2. Germline V gene sequence: CDR1 SEHNR, CDR2 FQNEAQ (reference sequence). This CDR3 has 17 residues. Here the CDR3 reads CASSIAGGPFNTGELFF. The CDR3 nucleotides read TGTGCCAGCAGCATAGCGGGAGGCCCTTTTAACACCGGGGAGCTGTTTTTT.

The V and J genes are TRBV4-1 and TRBJ2-7; either TRBD1 or TRBD2 may supply D (5 bases each). Per the germline V gene, CDR1 is MGHRA and CDR2 is YSYEKL. With 4 bases removed from V and 0 bases from J, the gap between germline ends came to 16 bases. The CDR3 contains 16 residues. This chain's CDR3 is CASSRLDSGGSYEQYF. As DNA, the CDR3 is TGCGCCAGCAGCCGCTTAGACAGCGGCGGCTCCTACGAGCAGTACTTC.

The gene calls are TRBV19 and TRBJ2-1; 11 positions agree with TRBD2. CDR3 length equals 15 residues. V lost 6 bases and J lost 4; bases outside the gene matches: 5. Germline V lookup: CDR1 LNHDA, CDR2 SQIVND (reference sequence). DNA of the CDR3: TGTGCCAGTAGCCCAGGGACTAGCGGATACAATGAGCAGTTCTTC. Translated, it gives CASSPGTSGYNEQFF.

The chain joins TRBV7-2 to TRBJ1-5; a possible D gene is TRBD1 (6 bases). The germline CDR1 and CDR2 sequences are SGHTA and FQGNSA. This CDR3 contains 13 residues. Trimming removed 8 bases at V and 3 bases at J, with 11 bases between. The CDR3 DNA reads as TGTGCCAGCCGCCAGGGGTCCAATCAGCCCCAGCATTTT. Translating it yields CASRQGSNQPQHF.